This T cell receptor (beta chain) was captured in a study of CXCR3-negative and CXCR3-positive naive CD8 T cells. In germline, CDR1 is SGHVS, CDR2 FNYEAQ. The CDR3 spans 15 residues. Findings and limits, study-wide: More hydrophobic TRB CDR3s occurred in CXCR3-positive than in CXCR3-negative naive cells. The naive subsets expressed comparable surface CD5, and the authors inferred TCR strength from TRB CDR3 properties. Unlike memory cells, which differed, naive CXCR3-negative and CXCR3-positive cells had similar TRBV-TRBJ usage. Whereas both naive subsets had comparably high diversity, memory CD8+ cells had much lower diversity.

Definition of naive CD8+ T cells rested on a CD45RO-CCR7+CD27+CD95- profile. As to this clonotype: The antigen is unknown.

Researchers prepared the TRB cDNA libraries using 5' RACE with UMI labels. TCRdb reprocessed the 5' RACE reads; each CDR3 protein has one entry and no DNA is given. This repertoire comprises 50,000 to 65,000 distinct CDR3 sequences; its ten largest clones make up roughly 0.75%. The receptor comes from a human donor in good health. Some clones in this sample may be carry-over from other donors' samples. The V gene is TRBV7-6, the J gene TRBJ1-6; TCRdb's D gene call, TRBD1, goes unchecked for lack of DNA. The specimen sequenced was naive CXCR3+ CD8+ T cells from blood. Subset described: CD45RO-CCR7+CD27+CD95- naive CD8+ T cells expressing CXCR3 (TNR3+). CDR3 residues: CASSSDGEYGSPLHF.